The rows below give T cell receptor beta chains drawn from one sample of a study of shared clonotypes between healthy human individuals. Only in-frame clones appear in the TCRdb table, and some are missing; sequencing was by immunoSEQ multiplex PCR. This sample carries some 1,400,000 clones, 96% of them seen once, and the ten largest clones take about 1.2%. The sample was naive CD4+ T cells sorted from blood. The receptors come from a man aged 25 to 40 in good health. Both conserved end residues are part of each CDR3. Each record gives: CDR3 protein, CDR3 DNA, J gene, V gene, clone size, D gene. D genes are given only for firm matches. The size field is filled for only some rows; it gives once, few, many or a size class.

CAISESLGQGYGYTF TGTGCCATCAGTGAGTCCCTCGGACAGGGCTATGGCTACACCTTC TRBJ1-2 TRBV10-3 . TRBD1
CASSSDRVQHEQYF TGCGCCAGCAGCTCTGACAGGGTACAGCACGAGCAGTACTTC TRBJ2-7 TRBV5-1 . TRBD1
CASTPSPGVPYEQYF TGTGCCAGCACCCCCAGCCCGGGAGTCCCCTACGAGCAGTACTTC TRBJ2-7 TRBV25-1 . .
CSVRGGPLTGEQFF TGCAGCGTTCGAGGAGGGCCTCTCACCGGTGAGCAGTTCTTC TRBJ2-1 TRBV29-1 . .
CASSTTRTDTQYF TGTGCCAGCAGCACAACTAGAACAGATACGCAGTATTTT TRBJ2-3 TRBV7-3 . .
CASSYLAGSDNEQFF TGCGCCAGCAGCTATCTAGCGGGATCCGACAATGAGCAGTTCTTC TRBJ2-1 TRBV5-1 . TRBD2
CASSLARGNTGELFF TGTGCCAGCAGCTTAGCCAGGGGGAACACCGGGGAGCTGTTTTTT TRBJ2-2 TRBV7-9 . .
CASSNQETQYF TGTGCCAGCAGCAACCAAGAGACCCAGTACTTC TRBJ2-5 TRBV7-9 . .
CAWSRTGSMGEKLFF TGTGCCTGGAGTCGGACAGGGAGTATGGGGGAAAAACTGTTTTTT TRBJ1-4 TRBV30 . TRBD1
CASSQGPGQGIGELFF TGTGCCAGCAGCCAAGGGCCGGGACAGGGAATCGGGGAGCTGTTTTTT TRBJ2-2 TRBV16 . TRBD1
CASSFQGREETQYF TGCGCCAGCAGCTTTCAAGGACGGGAGGAGACCCAGTACTTC TRBJ2-5 TRBV5-1 . .
CASSGTGTGANVLTF TGTGCCAGCAGTGGGACAGGGACTGGGGCCAACGTCCTGACTTTC TRBJ2-6 TRBV2 . TRBD1
CASRLAWASGGGQPQHF TGTGCAAGTCGCTTAGCGTGGGCCTCCGGGGGGGGTCAGCCCCAGCATTTT TRBJ1-5 TRBV12-2 . .
CASNLRWSTDTQYF TGTGCCAGTAACCTCCGATGGAGCACAGATACGCAGTATTTT TRBJ2-3 TRBV19 once .
CASTTQGREYNEQFF TGCGCCAGCACCACTCAGGGGCGGGAGTACAATGAGCAGTTCTTC TRBJ2-1 TRBV5-1 . .
CASSLAGSQETQYF TGTGCCAGCAGCTTGGCGGGATCGCAAGAGACCCAGTACTTC TRBJ2-5 TRBV5-4 . .
CSARDHEQFF TGCAGTGCTAGAGATCATGAGCAGTTCTTC TRBJ2-1 TRBV20-1 . .
CASSLVRFGGPYEQYF TGTGCCAGCAGCTTAGTGCGGTTCGGAGGGCCCTACGAGCAGTACTTC TRBJ2-7 TRBV7-2 . .
CASKSSDRYTEAFF TGCGCCAGCAAAAGCTCCGACCGTTACACTGAAGCTTTCTTT TRBJ1-1 TRBV10-2 . .
CASSSQAGPNTGELFF TGCGCCAGCAGCTCTCAAGCGGGGCCTAACACCGGGGAGCTGTTTTTT TRBJ2-2 TRBV5-1 . TRBD2
CASSGYMNTEAFF TGTGCCAGCAGCGGGTACATGAACACTGAAGCTTTCTTT TRBJ1-1 TRBV5-4 once .
CASSKGQGSTGELFF TGTGCCAGTAGTAAGGGACAGGGAAGCACCGGGGAGCTGTTTTTT TRBJ2-2 TRBV19 . TRBD1
CASSLTGTATEAFF TGTGCCAGCAGCTTAACCGGGACGGCCACTGAAGCTTTCTTT TRBJ1-1 TRBV5-6 . .
CASSPGHQDTQYF TGTGCCAGCTCACCCGGTCATCAAGATACGCAGTATTTT TRBJ2-3 TRBV18 . .
CASSQELVPLSYNEQFF TGCGCCAGCAGCCAAGAGTTAGTTCCCCTCTCCTACAATGAGCAGTTCTTC TRBJ2-1 TRBV4-3 once .
CASSGGAGVLLYEQYF TGTGCCAGCAGCGGGGGAGCGGGAGTGCTCCTCTACGAGCAGTACTTC TRBJ2-7 TRBV9 . TRBD2
CARSLVRGPARPNYGYTF TGTGCCAGAAGCTTGGTCAGGGGCCCGGCCCGGCCTAACTATGGCTACACCTTC TRBJ1-2 TRBV5-3 . .
CAISPSPLGTPYNEQFF TGTGCCATCAGCCCTTCCCCCCTAGGAACGCCATACAATGAGCAGTTCTTC TRBJ2-1 TRBV10-3 . .
CASTKGDTYNEQFF TGTGCCAGCACTAAAGGGGATACCTACAATGAGCAGTTCTTC TRBJ2-1 TRBV4-2 . .
CASSLVTVGEQYF TGTGCCAGCAGCTTAGTAACCGTGGGCGAGCAGTACTTC TRBJ2-7 TRBV11-2 . .
CASSLAAHVIYEQYF TGCGCCAGCAGCTTGGCCGCCCATGTGATCTACGAGCAGTACTTC TRBJ2-7 TRBV5-1 . .
CASSSQGPEQFF TGTGCCAGCAGTTCCCAGGGCCCTGAGCAGTTCTTC TRBJ2-1 TRBV28 . .
CASSRGLAGETPYEQYF TGTGCCAGCAGCCGCGGACTAGCGGGAGAAACCCCCTACGAGCAGTACTTC TRBJ2-7 TRBV7-9 . TRBD2
CASTPGRELFF TGTGCCAGCACCCCCGGCCGGGAGCTGTTTTTT TRBJ2-2 TRBV7-9 once .
CATSRDRLGEQYF TGTGCCACCAGCAGAGATCGGCTGGGCGAGCAGTACTTC TRBJ2-7 TRBV15 . .
CASSLLHEQYF TGCGCCAGCAGCTTACTGCACGAGCAGTACTTC TRBJ2-7 TRBV5-1 . .
CASSPRLAGGSTDTQYF TGTGCCAGCAGCCCGCGACTAGCGGGAGGTTCCACAGATACGCAGTATTTT TRBJ2-3 TRBV7-8 . TRBD2
CASSRGGGYEQYF TGTGCCAGCAGCCGCGGGGGGGGGTACGAGCAGTACTTC TRBJ2-7 TRBV4-2 . TRBD2
CASSLVRGRTFNYGYTF TGTGCCAGCAGCTTAGTACGCGGCCGGACATTTAACTATGGCTACACCTTC TRBJ1-2 TRBV7-2 . .
CASSPQTGGYNEQFF TGTGCCAGCAGTCCCCAGACAGGGGGCTACAATGAGCAGTTCTTC TRBJ2-1 TRBV6-1 . TRBD1
CASSSRDYYNEQFF TGTGCCAGCAGCTCAAGGGACTATTACAATGAGCAGTTCTTC TRBJ2-1 TRBV9 once TRBD2
CASSLGRIGQYF TGTGCCAGCAGCTTAGGCCGGATCGGCCAGTACTTC TRBJ2-5 TRBV7-2 . .
CASSQGTGVNEKLFF TGCGCCAGCAGCCAGGGGACAGGAGTTAATGAAAAACTGTTTTTT TRBJ1-4 TRBV4-1 . TRBD1
CASRAGTSVNEQFF TGTGCCAGCAGGGCCGGGACTAGCGTAAATGAGCAGTTCTTC TRBJ2-1 TRBV2 . TRBD2
CASSRTSGGSTDTQYF TGTGCCAGTAGTAGAACTAGCGGGGGAAGCACAGATACGCAGTATTTT TRBJ2-3 TRBV19 . TRBD2
CASSVGQDSNQPQHF TGTGCCAGCAGCGTAGGACAGGATAGCAATCAGCCCCAGCATTTT TRBJ1-5 TRBV9 . .
CASRLDLGREGPQYF TGTGCCAGCAGACTTGACCTAGGACGGGAGGGCCCCCAGTACTTC TRBJ2-7 TRBV28 . TRBD2
CSVEPQWGTAFF TGCAGCGTTGAACCGCAGTGGGGGACAGCTTTCTTT TRBJ1-1 TRBV29-1 . .
CASSRPPTGETQYF TGTGCCAGCAGCCGACCCCCTACGGGAGAGACCCAGTACTTC TRBJ2-5 TRBV7-2 . .
CAWSVMSGRLTDTQYF TGTGCCTGGAGTGTAATGTCAGGGCGCCTCACAGATACGCAGTATTTT TRBJ2-3 TRBV30 . .
CASSLLGSGDTQYF TGCGCCAGCAGCTTGTTGGGGTCGGGGGATACGCAGTATTTT TRBJ2-3 TRBV5-1 . .
CASQNPRGANEKLFF TGTGCCAGCCAAAACCCTCGAGGAGCCAATGAAAAACTGTTTTTT TRBJ1-4 TRBV2 . .
CASSDSGRSTDTQYF TGTGCCAGCAGTGATAGCGGGAGGAGCACAGATACGCAGTATTTT TRBJ2-3 TRBV19 . TRBD2
CASSSGHISVGYTF TGTGCCAGCAGTTCCGGACATATCAGTGTAGGGTACACCTTC TRBJ1-2 TRBV28 . .